These 23 T cell receptor beta chains originate from one sample sequenced in a study of shared clonotypes between healthy human individuals. Terminally differentiated effector memory CD45RA+ cells were excluded from the naive CD8 cells, which were CD45RO-negative and positively selected for CCR7. Data came from immunoSEQ multiplex PCR; TCRdb stores just in-frame clones and leaves some out. Counted here are over 2 million clones, about 95% occurring once; the ten biggest clones make up around 1.1%. The sequenced sample consisted of naive CD8+ T cells sorted from blood. All receptors derive from a man aged 18 to 29 in good health.

A remark on this clone: In the same sample, other DNA sequences code for this CDR3. The rearrangement joins TRBV9 to TRBJ2-7, with D perhaps matching TRBD1 (5 bases). This CDR3 has 15 amino acids. Trimming shortened V by 0 bases and J by 3 bases, and 13 bases separated the two germline ends. From germline, CDR1 is SGDLS and CDR2 YYNGEE. The CDR3: CASSVGIGANYEQYF. The CDR3 nucleotides are TGTGCCAGCAGCGTAGGGATAGGGGCTAACTACGAGCAGTACTTC. Together with reference TRBV9 and TRBJ2-7, the CDR3 gives the full variable domain: DSGVTQTPKHLITATGQRVTLRCSPRSGDLSVYWYQQSLDQGLQFLIQYYNGEERAKGNILERFSAQQFPDLHSELNLSSLELGDSALYFCASSVGIGANYEQYFGPGTRLTVT.

This clone occurred a few times. This chain links TRBV4-1 with TRBJ2-7; 8 nucleotides agree with TRBD1. CDR3 length: 16 amino acids. J lost 5 bases, V lost 0 bases, and 9 bases had no gene match. Per germline, CDR1 MGHRA and CDR2 YSYEKL. DNA of the CDR3: TGCGCCAGCAGCCAAGAACTCCAGGACAGGGCACACGAGCAGTACTTC. This encodes CASSQELQDRAHEQYF.

This chain uses TRBV25-1 with TRBJ2-7; D ambiguous. CDR3 length equals 15 residues. V was trimmed by 6 bases and J by 6 bases, leaving 21 bases between them. The V gene's germline CDR1 is MGHDK and CDR2 SYGVNS. Here the CDR3 reads CASSPWGRTVSEQYF. CDR3 DNA sequence: TGTGCCAGCAGCCCTTGGGGTAGGACGGTATCCGAGCAGTACTTC.

The J gene is TRBJ2-1, the V gene TRBV10-1; D gene uncertain. This CDR3 has 11 residues. V lost 3 bases to trimming and J lost 5 bases, with 2 bases between them. Germline CDR1 reads WNHNN; CDR2 reads SYGVQD (reference sequence). The CDR3 sequence: CASSDNNEQFF. The CDR3 DNA reads TGCGCCAGCAGTGATAACAATGAGCAGTTCTTC.

The chain employs TRBV6-1 and TRBJ2-3, with a tentative D call TRBD1 (6 bases). The V and J ends lost 1 base and 2 bases respectively, with 10 bases between them. The CDR3 sequence is 15 residues long. Looked up from germline, CDR1 is MNHNS and CDR2 is SASEGT. Written as DNA, the CDR3 is TGTGCCAGCAGTGAAGGTCAGGGGAACACAGATACGCAGTATTTT. Its protein product is CASSEGQGNTDTQYF.

Concerning this clone itself: The same CDR3 also results from other DNA sequences found in this sample. CDR3 amino acids: CASSLAAPYEQYF. The CDR3 DNA is TGTGCCAGCAGCTTAGCCGCACCATACGAGCAGTACTTC. This chain connects TRBV11-2 to TRBJ2-7; D is unclear. V gave up 1 base and J gave up 4 bases, with 8 bases separating them. The germline gives CDR1 SGHAT, CDR2 FQNNGV. The CDR3 length is 13 residues.

To note about this clone: The sample carries other DNA sequences with the same CDR3. The V gene is TRBV11-2, the J gene TRBJ2-7, with no clear D. V lost 1 base, J lost 3 bases, and 7 bases lay in between. The CDR3 runs 13 residues. Germline CDR1 reads SGHAT; CDR2 reads FQNNGV. CDR3 nucleotide sequence: TGTGCCAGCAGCTTAGTTCTCAGCTACGAGCAGTACTTC. Protein: CASSLVLSYEQYF.

The chain recombines TRBV6-1 with TRBJ2-1; D not certain. This CDR3 comprises 14 residues. Trimming took 10 bases from V and 7 from J, leaving 20 bases between them. The germline V gene encodes CDR1 MNHNS and CDR2 SASEGT. CDR3 residues: CATWDLALGNEQFF. The CDR3 DNA follows: TGTGCCACCTGGGATCTCGCTTTGGGGAATGAGCAGTTCTTC.

Of note for this clone: This same CDR3 is encoded by further DNA sequences in the sample. The genes are TRBV11-2 and TRBJ2-1, with D hard to call. Germline V gene sequence: CDR1 SGHAT, CDR2 FQNNGV. Trimming pared 1 base from V and 0 bases from J, leaving 7 bases between. This CDR3 is built from 15 residues. CDR3 sequence (DNA): TGTGCCAGCAGCTTAGCCCCGAGCTCCTACAATGAGCAGTTCTTC. Encoded protein: CASSLAPSSYNEQFF.

As concerns this clone: Distinct nucleotide sequences in the sample also encode this CDR3. The rearrangement uses TRBV28 and TRBJ1-5; no firm D call. Trimming left V 2 bases short and J 6 bases short, with 11 bases between. The CDR3 covers 14 residues. Germline-derived CDR1 and CDR2 are MDHEN and SYDVKM. The CDR3 spells CASSLRVLSQPQHF. CDR3 in DNA: TGTGCCAGCAGTTTAAGGGTTTTAAGTCAGCCCCAGCATTTT.

The genes are TRBV27 and TRBJ2-6; D could derive from TRBD1 or TRBD2 (5 bases each). Per germline, CDR1 MNHEY and CDR2 SMNVEV (reference sequence). CDR3 length equals 17 residues. The ends were cut back, 3 bases at V and 1 base at J, with 13 bases in the middle. CDR3 residues: CASSFTGWRSGANVLTF. In DNA form, the CDR3 reads TGTGCCAGCAGTTTTACAGGTTGGAGGTCTGGGGCCAACGTCCTGACTTTC.

This clone was seen a single time. The chain employs TRBV6-6 and TRBJ2-1; 7 bases align to TRBD2. Germline V gene lookup returns CDR1 MNHNY and CDR2 SVGAGI (reference sequence). V lost 6 bases and J lost 8; bases outside the gene matches: 10. The CDR3 sequence is 14 residues long. The CDR3 DNA sequence: TGTGCCAGCAGCGGCGGGACTACCTTCGATGAGCAGTTCTTC. This translates into CASSGGTTFDEQFF.

J is TRBJ2-6 and V is TRBV13; no definite D call. The CDR3 has 13 amino acids. V dropped 7 bases and J dropped 1 base, with 5 bases sitting between them. CDR1 PRHDT and CDR2 FYEKMQ come from the germline V gene (reference sequence). The CDR3 loop is CASISSGANVLTF. CDR3 sequence (DNA): TGTGCCAGCATCTCTTCTGGGGCCAACGTCCTGACTTTC.

This chain uses TRBV27 with TRBJ1-5; no firm D call. The CDR3 has 17 amino acids. CDR1 is MNHEY and CDR2 is SMNVEV in the germline V gene (reference sequence). The V gene lost 4 bases and the J gene lost 3 bases, with 19 bases spanning the gap. DNA for the CDR3: TGTGCCAGCAGTTCGCTTCCCCGGGGATTCTCCAATCAGCCCCAGCATTTT. It encodes CASSSLPRGFSNQPQHF.

Worth noting for this clone: At the DNA level, this CDR3 is encoded by other sequences in the same sample as well. The chain recombines TRBV9 with TRBJ1-2; 7 bases align to TRBD1. V shed 3 bases and J 5 bases; nucleotides not matched to a gene: 4. The germline V gene encodes CDR1 SGDLS and CDR2 YYNGEE. This CDR3 region has 13 residues. In nucleotides, the CDR3 is TGTGCCAGCAGCGGAGGGGGCGCGTATGGCTACACCTTC. This gives the protein CASSGGGAYGYTF. The whole variable domain, remainder taken from reference TRBV9 and TRBJ1-2, is DSGVTQTPKHLITATGQRVTLRCSPRSGDLSVYWYQQSLDQGLQFLIQYYNGEERAKGNILERFSAQQFPDLHSELNLSSLELGDSALYFCASSGGGAYGYTFGSGTRLTVV.

The CDR3 DNA reads as TGCGCCAGCAGCCAAGATACAGCGGGAGGGGAAAACACCGGGGAGCTGTTTTTT. It encodes CASSQDTAGGENTGELFF. V and J are TRBV4-3 and TRBJ2-2, with 10 bases lining up with TRBD2. V gave up 0 bases and J gave up 2 bases; unmatched junction bases: 6. Germline-derived CDR1 and CDR2 are LGHNA and YSLEER. The CDR3 is 18 amino acids.

This rearrangement joins TRBV18 to TRBJ2-7, with 7 bases aligning to TRBD1. Germline trimming cut 6 bases from V and 3 bases from J; bases unmatched to any gene: 14. The CDR3 sequence is 16 residues long. Germline V gene data show CDR1 as KGHSH and CDR2 as LQKENI. CDR3 residues: CASSTRSVQGNYEQYF. Written as DNA, the CDR3 is TGTGCCAGCTCCACCCGGAGCGTACAGGGGAACTACGAGCAGTACTTC.

The gene calls are TRBV4-1 and TRBJ1-5; D is perhaps TRBD1 (6 bases). This CDR3 is 15 amino acids long. Looked up from germline, CDR1 is MGHRA and CDR2 is YSYEKL. V lost 7 bases and J 1 base, leaving 14 bases between the germline ends. The CDR3 reads CASTLRGKSNQPQHF. As DNA, the CDR3 is TGCGCCAGCACCCTTAGGGGGAAAAGCAATCAGCCCCAGCATTTT.

V usage is TRBV27 and J usage is TRBJ2-1; TRBD2 matches at 13 bases. The germline V gene has CDR1 MNHEY and CDR2 SMNVEV (reference sequence). V was clipped by 5 bases and J by 6 bases; unmatched bases: 7. The CDR3 has 16 residues. This CDR3 is CASSTPGLAGFNEQFF. CDR3 bases: TGTGCCAGCAGTACACCGGGACTAGCGGGATTCAATGAGCAGTTCTTC.

Comment on this clone: Other DNA variants within this sample encode the same CDR3. This rearrangement joins TRBV29-1 to TRBJ2-7, with a weak D call TRBD1 (5 bases). V lost 4 bases and J 3 bases, leaving 10 bases between the germline ends. Per the germline V gene, CDR1 is SQVTM and CDR2 is ANQGSEA. The CDR3 covers 12 residues. DNA for the CDR3: TGCAGCGTTGCCCAGGGTCTCTACGAGCAGTACTTC. This translates into CSVAQGLYEQYF.

V gene TRBV11-2 combines with J gene TRBJ2-3; D unresolved. Germline CDR1 is SGHAT and CDR2 is FQNNGV. V was cut by 1 base and J by 2 bases, with 7 bases left in between. The CDR3 covers 14 residues. CDR3 sequence: CASSLGIFTDTQYF. The CDR3 DNA is TGTGCCAGCAGCTTAGGTATTTTCACAGATACGCAGTATTTT.

This clone has just one count. The CDR3 DNA is TGTGCCAGCAGTTTAGCAGGGCCCCACTACGAGCAGTACTTC. It encodes CASSLAGPHYEQYF. The chain has TRBV27 and TRBJ2-7, with D possibly being TRBD1 (5 bases). The V end lost 2 bases, the J end lost 3 bases, and 11 bases lay between the germline ends. From germline, CDR1 is MNHEY and CDR2 SMNVEV (reference sequence). The CDR3 is 14 amino acids.

V gene TRBV2 combines with J gene TRBJ1-6, with D unclear. In germline, CDR1 is SNHLY, CDR2 FYNNEI. The CDR3 covers 14 residues. Deletions cut 2 bases from V and 6 bases from J, with 8 bases between. Here the CDR3 DNA reads TGTGCCAGCAGTGAAAACAGTTTTAATTCACCCCTCCACTTT. This encodes CASSENSFNSPLHF.